What follows are 13 T cell receptor beta chains derived from one specimen sequenced in a study of radiation and T cells in renal cell carcinoma. Time point defined: blood 4 weeks post-SBRT, at nephrectomy. Treatment in this sample: 15 Gy SBRT to primary tumor, nephrectomy 4 weeks later. The data were produced by immunoSEQ multiplex PCR, yet TCRdb's version contains in-frame clones alone and is incomplete. Here the sample spans around 45,000 clones, 80% to 85% being singletons. Specimen: blood, collected from a patient whose treatment included radiotherapy and nephrectomy. The receptors originated from a woman in her 70s with renal cell carcinoma.

This chain links TRBV2 with TRBJ1-1; D unresolved. The CDR3 has 13 amino acids. Trimming removed 5 bases at V and 1 base at J, with 8 bases between. The germline V gene has CDR1 SNHLY and CDR2 FYNNEI. The CDR3 sequence: CASSSNKNTEAFF. The CDR3 region has the DNA TGTGCCAGCAGTTCTAACAAGAACACTGAAGCTTTCTTT. The full variable domain, rest sourced from reference TRBV2 and TRBJ1-1, is EPEVTQTPSHQVTQMGQEVILRCVPISNHLYFYWYRQILGQKVEFLVSFYNNEISEKSEIFDDQFSVERPDGSNFTLKIRSTKLEDSAMYFCASSSNKNTEAFFGQGTRLTVV.

This clone has just a few counts. The V call is TRBV7-8, the J call TRBJ1-2; 8 bases are shared with TRBD1. Trimming took 1 base from V and 6 from J; bases not matched to a gene: 4. This CDR3 spans 14 amino acids. Germline CDR1 is SGHVS and CDR2 is FQNEAQ. CDR3 protein: CASSLDRGTDGYTF. The CDR3 nucleotides read TGTGCCAGCAGCTTAGACAGGGGGACGGATGGCTACACCTTC.

This chain links TRBV28 with TRBJ1-5; no clear D gene. The V end lost 7 bases, the J end lost 4 bases, and 11 bases lay between the germline ends. The CDR3 length is 13 residues. Germline assignment: CDR1 MDHEN and CDR2 SYDVKM. This CDR3 reads CASTLVRNQPQHF. The CDR3 bases are TGTGCCAGCACCCTAGTCCGGAATCAGCCCCAGCATTTT. Supplemented by reference TRBV28 and TRBJ1-5, the full variable domain reads DVKVTQSSRYLVKRTGEKVFLECVQDMDHENMFWYRQDPGLGLRLIYFSYDVKMKEKGDIPEGYSVSREKKERFSLILESASTNQTSMYLCASTLVRNQPQHFGDGTRLSIL.

The chain links TRBV6-6 to TRBJ2-5; a possible D gene is TRBD2 (5 bases). Trimming pared 7 bases from V and 3 bases from J, leaving 12 bases between. Germline CDR1 reads MNHNY; CDR2 reads SVGAGI (reference sequence). The CDR3 runs 13 residues. The CDR3: CASTPSGKETQYF. In nucleotides, the CDR3 is TGTGCCAGCACCCCTTCCGGGAAAGAGACCCAGTACTTC.

The genes are TRBV10-2 and TRBJ2-7; D gene ambiguous. V lost 1 base, J lost 3 bases, and 10 bases lay in between. Germline assignment: CDR1 WSHSY and CDR2 SAAADI. The CDR3 has 14 residues. The DNA for the CDR3 is TGCGCCAGCAGTGAGTTTGTGGCGGTCTACGAGCAGTACTTC. It codes for CASSEFVAVYEQYF.

This chain joins TRBV29-1 and TRBJ1-2; the D gene is possibly TRBD1 (5 bases). Trimming stripped 6 bases from V and 8 bases from J, with 16 bases between. CDR3 length: 12 amino acids. Germline V gives CDR1 SQVTM, CDR2 ANQGSEA. CDR3 amino acids: CSVSGFLGGYTF. The CDR3 DNA reads as TGCAGCGTGTCAGGGTTTTTGGGCGGCTACACCTTC.

The genes are TRBV6-6 and TRBJ2-5; maybe TRBD2 (6 bases). Germline V gene sequence: CDR1 MNHNY, CDR2 SVGAGI (reference sequence). The CDR3 is 14 amino acids. V lost 6 bases and J 2 bases, leaving 13 bases between the germline ends. CDR3 DNA sequence: TGTGCCAGCAGCCCGGGGGACCTACAAGAGACCCAGTACTTC. The encoded protein is CASSPGDLQETQYF.

The chain combines TRBV27 with TRBJ1-5; D gene ambiguous. V was clipped by 0 bases and J by 2 bases, with 14 bases between them. The length of the CDR3 is 17 residues. Germline V lookup: CDR1 MNHEY, CDR2 SMNVEV (reference sequence). The CDR3 loop is CASSLSGRRQGNQPQHF. In DNA, the CDR3 is TGTGCCAGCAGTTTATCGGGTAGAAGGCAGGGCAATCAGCCCCAGCATTTT.

V gene TRBV5-1 combines with J gene TRBJ2-2; 7 bases align to TRBD1. The V gene's germline CDR1 is SGHRS and CDR2 YFSETQ. CDR3 length equals 16 residues. The V gene end was trimmed by 4 bases and the J gene end by 5 bases; junction bases not matched to a gene: 11. Here the CDR3 reads CASSSNRDSGTGELFF. Here the CDR3 DNA reads TGCGCCAGCAGCAGCAACCGGGACAGTGGAACCGGGGAGCTGTTTTTT.

The genes are TRBV5-1 and TRBJ2-5; D could derive from TRBD1 or TRBD2 (6 bases each). This CDR3 contains 13 residues. Looked up from germline, CDR1 is SGHRS and CDR2 is YFSETQ. Trimming cost V 0 bases and J 4 bases, with 7 bases left between them. The CDR3 sequence: CASSLEGGETQYF. The CDR3 nucleotides read TGCGCCAGCAGCTTGGAGGGGGGAGAGACCCAGTACTTC.

This sequence joins TRBV28 and TRBJ2-5; TRBD2 agrees at 8 bases. This CDR3 has 18 residues. CDR1 is MDHEN and CDR2 is SYDVKM in the germline V gene. With 5 bases clipped from V and 4 bases from J, the junction kept 18 bases outside the gene matches. The chain's CDR3 is CASSVPPGLGDATETQYF. DNA of the CDR3: TGTGCCAGCAGTGTCCCTCCGGGACTAGGTGACGCAACAGAGACCCAGTACTTC.

This rearrangement joins TRBV2 to TRBJ2-3, with 10 bases matching TRBD2. With 7 bases clipped from V and 5 bases from J, the junction kept 6 bases outside the gene matches. This CDR3 is 14 amino acids long. Germline values: CDR1 SNHLY, CDR2 FYNNEI. The chain's CDR3 is CASTRAGGKDTQYF. The DNA of the CDR3 is TGTGCCAGCACCCGAGCGGGAGGGAAAGATACGCAGTATTTT.

This clone was observed a single time. This chain links TRBV27 with TRBJ2-2; the D call may be TRBD1 or TRBD2 (5 bases each). This CDR3 has 13 residues. Germline V lookup: CDR1 MNHEY, CDR2 SMNVEV (reference sequence). V was shortened by 8 bases and J by 7 bases, with 14 bases between the two germline ends. The CDR3 nucleotides are TGTGCCAGCCTAAATGGGGCGGGCGGGGAGCTGTTTTTT. Amino acid sequence: CASLNGAGGELFF.